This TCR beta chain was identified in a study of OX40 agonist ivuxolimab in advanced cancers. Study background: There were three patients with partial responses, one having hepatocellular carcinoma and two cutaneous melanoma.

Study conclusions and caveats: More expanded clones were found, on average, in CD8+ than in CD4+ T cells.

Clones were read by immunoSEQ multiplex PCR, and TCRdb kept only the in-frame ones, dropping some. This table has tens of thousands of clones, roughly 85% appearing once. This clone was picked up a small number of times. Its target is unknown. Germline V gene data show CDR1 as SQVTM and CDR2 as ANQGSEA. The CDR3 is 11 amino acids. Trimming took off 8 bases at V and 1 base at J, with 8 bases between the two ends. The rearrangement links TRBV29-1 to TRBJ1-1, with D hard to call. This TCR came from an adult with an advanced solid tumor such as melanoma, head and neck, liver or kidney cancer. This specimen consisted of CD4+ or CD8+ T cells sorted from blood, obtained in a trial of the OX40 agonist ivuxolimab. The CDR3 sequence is CSYGKNTEAFF. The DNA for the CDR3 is TGCAGCTATGGGAAGAACACTGAAGCTTTCTTT.